This T cell receptor beta chain was documented in a study of cytomegalovirus exposure and HLA in healthy donors (dated by TCRdb to about 2017). Background on the whole study: An earlier analysis of some 620 of the donors reported roughly 300 Gb of sequence data and about 120 million unique TCR beta sequences obtained from around 190 million T cells. Alongside the repertoire data, information on donor age, sex, ethnicity and CMV serostatus was compiled. All discovery cohort repertoires had been generated on a single sequencing platform. Among a few hundred genotyped donors of the cohort, an average of around 240,000 unique TCR beta nucleotide sequences were sequenced per donor, roughly 20% of them non-productive. Besides the first cohort of 500 to 700 subjects, a separate validation cohort made up of 95 to 150 different subjects was used. An early release that covered roughly 600 HLA-typed donors contained 250 to 350 gigabases of sequencing data and 65 million to 100 million unique TCR sequences. Of the 300 to 500 genotyped donors, approximately 80% were placed in the genetic ancestry cluster associated with self-reported Caucasian donors. The study aimed to test whether signatures of past pathogen exposure could be identified by cataloging public T cell receptors. Typing coverage varied by locus: roughly 620-640 donors for A, B, C, DRB1 and DQB1; more than 500 for DQA1; approximately 570 for DPA1; approximately 470 for DPB1. The study used immunosequencing to profile the T cell repertoires of approximately 690 subjects and linked those repertoires to cytomegalovirus serostatus. A later analysis re-analyzed previously published TCR beta repertoires from about 600 donors and added high-resolution HLA genotyping to study TCR occurrence patterns. Roughly 5 DR-DQ haplotypes were handled as single units for association and clustering because linkage in the cohort was strong. A later genetic analysis took genome-wide SNP genotypes for about three fifths of the roughly 670 donors and used that subset as a discovery cohort. HLA typing included class I and class II loci at four-digit resolution. Rather than using new phenotypic data, the later analysis identified candidate immune exposures from TCR beta sequences and from how often those sequences occurred across donors. An earlier analysis of about 600 of the donors used high-throughput TCR beta sequencing to judge whether each TCR beta V gene segment behaved as functional or pseudogenic. To predict cytomegalovirus infection status, the study combined high-throughput TCR immunosequencing, statistical association of individual TCRs with disease status, and machine learning. Here is what the overall study found, with its caveats: According to a later analysis, most CMV-associated TCR beta chains appeared to be HLA-restricted, and the HLA associations seemed to be driven largely by CMV exposure. Presence/absence analyses assumed roughly uniform sequencing depth across donors, an assumption that may not hold. A group of highly shared sequence variants was considered likely to be a technical artifact of the sequencing pipeline. In a later genetic analysis, fewer N-insertions in productive TCRs were reported among donors in an Asian-associated ancestry cluster than the roughly 700-donor mean. According to the authors, the approach could potentially be generalized to other disease states and immunological phenotypes. In a later analysis, several top co-occurrence clusters were reported to appear linked to parvovirus B19, influenza, CMV and Epstein-Barr virus. V-gene and J-gene trimming of TCR beta chains was associated with a missense DCLRE1C variant in a later genetic analysis, and the association was replicated in an independent cohort. Assigning TCR associations to individual alleles was difficult when HLA alleles, especially DR and DQ, strongly co-occurred. The study listed 150 to 200 TCR beta chains as associated with cytomegalovirus. In a later analysis, TCR association rates were found to vary across HLA loci, with the most associated TCRs seen for DRB1 alleles and the fewest for HLA-C alleles. In both the original and validation cohorts, the classifier was reported to diagnose cytomegalovirus status with high specificity and sensitivity. Only TCR beta chains were sequenced in this cohort, and the absence of alpha or paired-chain data limited detectable features. Because some donors lacked HLA typing at each locus, the association tests relied only on the typed subset. A further reported finding was that TCR beta sequences accurately predicted the HLA-A and HLA-B alleles for most subjects in the first cohort. Most TCR sequences were seen in very few donors, while some public TCRs were found in many individuals. Some IMGT-functional V segments, including TRBV6-2 and TRBV6-3, could not be told apart with the 87-base-pair reads, so those segments were excluded. For the cohort, immune exposure information was limited to CMV serostatus. A later analysis found that HLA-associated TCR beta chains were more clonally expanded and had lower generation probabilities than equally common non-associated chains. Three of the identified cytomegalovirus-associated TCR beta chains were confirmed in vitro to be specific for cytomegalovirus antigens. In an earlier analysis of approximately 590 of the donors, most TCR beta V segments were observed in productive rearrangements about 87% or about 30% of the time, broadly matching IMGT annotations. Correlated functional status among segregating V segments might reflect linkage disequilibrium, but an unknown experimental factor could not be ruled out. Because counts were too low, 15 or so rarely observed V segments, including chromosome 9 orphons, were excluded from the earlier analysis of roughly 580 of the donors. Specific HLA alleles were associated with more than 15,000 TCR beta sequences at a false discovery rate of 0.05 in a later analysis.

The cohort consisted of some 670 healthy bone marrow donors. At the time of sampling, all cohort members were nominally healthy, though unrecorded immune exposures were likely present. The donor was CMV seropositive and was included in the group of 300 or so seropositive cohort members. Every donor gave a peripheral blood sample, and the peripheral blood mononuclear cells from that sample were used for TCR beta sequencing. Genomic DNA was extracted from the blood cell samples with the Qiagen DNeasy Blood Extraction Kit. Per the germline V gene, SGHRS is the CDR1 and YFSETQ is the CDR2. There are 15 amino acids in the CDR3, from cysteine to phenylalanine inclusive. Only CDR3 DNA remains: 45 bases, in frame from the first base. V is reduced by 0 bases and J by 4 bases, leaving a spacing of 11 bases between them. The library was prepared using the immunoSEQ multiplex PCR assay. For the multiplex PCR, a mixture combining 60 forward primers for TCR Vbeta segments and 13 reverse primers for TCR Jbeta segments was used. The CDR3 region of rearranged TCR beta genes was amplified from genomic DNA by a multiplex PCR assay. On the Illumina HiSeq System, the amplified TCR beta libraries were sequenced as 87-base-pair reads. The paper's processing steps were these. A later analysis tallied 80 million to 95 million unique TCR beta chains across the approximately 670 repertoires, and some 10 million of those chains were shared by two or more donors. Raw reads were error-corrected and collapsed into unique sequences by a nearest-neighbor algorithm in which closely related sequences were merged to remove PCR and sequencing errors. To assign V, D and J gene segments, CDR3 sequences were aligned to IMGT reference sequences. For a sequence to be retained, at least a six-nucleotide match to both a V gene segment and a J gene segment was required. Rearrangements were classified as productive when the CDR3 lacked stop codons and remained in frame with V and J, and all other rearrangements were classified as non-productive. Following IMGT convention, CDR3 was defined as the stretch from the second conserved V-encoded cysteine to the conserved J-encoded phenylalanine. The earlier analysis of about 530 of the donors excluded any sequence lacking an unambiguous match to a single V gene segment. In an earlier analysis of several hundred of the donors, V segments were called functional above 56.7% productive rearrangements and were called segregating when the between-donor standard deviation exceeded 5%. A statistical classification framework was built for diagnosing cytomegalovirus status from the catalog of TCR beta chain sequences. In a later analysis, TCR nucleotide sequences were compared against IMGT/GENE-DB human TR gene sequences so that V and J genes could be assigned. In a later analysis, CDR3 sequences and most-parsimonious VDJ recombination scenarios were assigned using the TCRdist pipeline. In a later analysis, each TCR beta chain was defined by its CDR3 amino acid sequence together with its V-gene family, and reads without a unique V-gene family were excluded. To address suspected cross-contamination and a sequencing artifact, a later analysis removed under 600 highly shared, low-generation-probability nucleotide sequences. In a later analysis, a clonal expansion index for each public chain was calculated from normalized within-repertoire ranks of inferred template counts. Generation probabilities in a later analysis came from a VDJ recombination model fitted to out-of-frame rearrangements, and those results were checked against IGoR. A later analysis scored TCR-TCR, TCR-HLA and TCR-CMV co-occurrence with hypergeometric tests, applying a repertoire-size bias correction to TCR pairs. In a later analysis, false discovery rates were estimated by permuting HLA or CMV assignments 20 times. In a later analysis, co-occurring TCRs were grouped using DBSCAN, and TCRdist sequence similarity was added for clustering within HLA-allele-positive subsets. For co-occurrence clustering, repertoires with fewer than 30,000 or more than 120,000 public chains were excluded, along with roughly 5 repertoires with anomalous nucleotide sharing. TCRdb took over this immuneACCESS table, retaining in-frame rearrangements with V and J assigned. Such tables are incomplete; in checked studies, under half of the missing clones stem from an unresolved V gene, and the remainder is unexplained. V and J calls and clone size are those listed in that table; D and trimming were worked out from the DNA. Counted in this sample were about 120,000 clones; around 73% of them appeared once. The biggest ten clones account for about 5% of the sample.

With regard to this clone: Its binding antigen is unknown. The record has no base qualities; no much larger clone is one base away.

The receptor was isolated from a woman aged 30 to 39 in good health and CMV-seropositive. The specimen sequenced was PBMCs. This sequence uses TRBV5-1 and TRBJ1-5; a weak D assignment points to TRBD1 (5 bases agree). In nucleotide form, the sequence is TGCGCCAGCAGCTTGGAAGGGGTCAGGAATCAGCCCCAGCATTTT. Its coded protein is CASSLEGVRNQPQHF.